This T cell receptor (beta chain) was captured in a study of T cell repertoires in cytomegalovirus infection. Germline V gene data show CDR1 as MNHNY and CDR2 as SVGAGI (reference sequence). This CDR3 contains 12 residues. The V end lost 8 bases, the J end lost 6 bases, and 13 bases lay between the germline ends. Study results and caveats: The response measured ex vivo was dominated by TCR beta clonotypes (HLA-C-restricted and CMV-specific). Identification of carriers of CMV plus the relevant HLA was performed using cumulative public TCR beta family frequency.

With respect to this clonotype: The antigen remains undetermined.

One entry per CDR3 protein results from TCRdb running MiXCR on the reads. The profile covers 800,000 to 950,000 distinct CDR3 sequences, with about 31% appearing a single time and 9.5% to 15% taken by the ten largest. The sequence was obtained from a human donor in good health (CMV status not recorded). Some clones in this sample may be carry-over from other donors' samples. Sequenced material: cultured CD8+ T cells from PBMCs, taken from culture after CMV antigen stimulation. J is TRBJ1-1 and V is TRBV6-6; perhaps TRBD1 as D (5 bases). DNA of the CDR3: TGTGCCAGCGCTTCGGGGGAGGCTGAAGCTTTCTTT. This translates into CASASGEAEAFF.